These 30 T cell receptor beta chains were sequenced from one sample in a study of CD8 T cells in ankylosing spondylitis. TCRdb reprocessed the 5' RACE reads via MiXCR and lists one record per CDR3 protein. The repertoire consists of 250,000 to 350,000 distinct CDR3 sequences, with 20% occurring once and the leading ten covering about 8.2%. Source material: blood, either unsorted or a sorted T cell fraction (not recorded which). All receptors derive from a male donor with ankylosing spondylitis or in good health (not recorded which).

This clonotype appeared many times. The chain links TRBV7-2 to TRBJ1-2; TRBD1 agrees at 8 bases. V was clipped by 5 bases and J by 4 bases; unmatched bases: 6. The CDR3 spans 14 residues. Germline CDR1 and CDR2: SGHTA and FQGNSA. Here the CDR3 reads CASSPGTGGYGYTF. In DNA, the CDR3 is TGTGCCAGCAGCCCCGGGACAGGTGGCTATGGCTACACCTTC. Looking up the rest from reference TRBV7-2 and TRBJ1-2 gives the full variable domain: GAGVSQSPSNKVTEKGKDVELRCDPISGHTALYWYRQSLGQGLEFLIYFQGNSAPDKSGLPSDRFSAERTGGSVSTLTIQRTQQEDSAVYLCASSPGTGGYGYTFGSGTRLTVV.

This clonotype was observed a few times. The rearrangement joins TRBV10-3 to TRBJ1-1; no clear D. Germline loops: CDR1 ENHRY, CDR2 SYGVKD. The CDR3 contains 12 residues. Between the trimmed V and J ends, which lost 4 bases and 4 bases, there was a span of 7 bases. As DNA, the CDR3 is TGTGCCATCAGTGGGCGGACCACTGAAGCTTTCTTT. It specifies CAISGRTTEAFF.

In DNA form, the CDR3 reads TGTGCCAGCAGTGGCCAGGGGTACGAGCAGTACGTC. Translated: CASSGQGYEQYV. J is TRBJ2-7 and V is TRBV25-1, with a weak D call TRBD1 (6 bases). CDR1 MGHDK and CDR2 SYGVNS come from the germline V gene. The CDR3 has 12 residues. Trimming took off 4 bases at V and 4 bases at J, with 8 bases between the two ends.

The chain links TRBV29-1 to TRBJ2-1, with D perhaps being TRBD1 or TRBD2 (5 bases each). Germline lookup yields CDR1 SQVTM and CDR2 ANQGSEA. The CDR3 contains 14 residues. Trimming left V 4 bases short and J 2 bases short, with 12 bases between. CDR3 loop: CSVALQGPYNEQFF. CDR3 sequence (DNA): TGCAGCGTTGCCTTGCAGGGACCCTACAATGAGCAGTTCTTC.

The CDR3 nucleotides read TGTGCCAGCAGCCAAGTATTTGGGGCCGGGGAGCTGTTTTTT. Protein sequence: CASSQVFGAGELFF. The gene calls are TRBV14 and TRBJ2-2; D unresolved. The germline V gene encodes CDR1 SGHDN and CDR2 FVKESK. This CDR3 spans 14 amino acids. V lost 1 base and J lost 6, with 9 bases in between.

This clonotype was counted between two and nine times. The rearrangement joins TRBV27 to TRBJ2-1; tentative D call: TRBD1 (6 bases). Deletions cut 5 bases from V and 8 bases from J, with 19 bases between. CDR1 and CDR2 (germline): MNHEY, SMNVEV (reference sequence). This CDR3 comprises 15 residues. The DNA for the CDR3 is TGTGCCAGCAGTCTACCGATAGGGGGTATTGATGAGCAGTTCTTC. This codes for CASSLPIGGIDEQFF.

The chain couples TRBV3-1 to TRBJ1-1; TRBD1 aligns across 9 bases. The CDR3 runs to 15 residues. V shed 4 bases and J 4 bases; nucleotides not matched to a gene: 7. Germline loops: CDR1 LGHDT, CDR2 YNNKEL (reference sequence). The DNA of the CDR3 is TGTGCCAGCAGCCCGTCTACAGGGGGCTTCACTGAAGCTTTCTTT. Residues: CASSPSTGGFTEAFF.

Only a few counts were recorded for this clonotype. V gene TRBV28 combines with J gene TRBJ1-5; 7 positions agree with TRBD1. V trimming: 5 bases; J trimming: 4 bases; junction bases outside the gene matches: 8. CDR1 is MDHEN and CDR2 is SYDVKM in the germline V gene. The length of the CDR3 is 15 residues. The CDR3 DNA sequence: TGTGCCAGCAGTGAAGGGGGCAACCGGAATCAGCCCCAGCATTTT. It is translated as CASSEGGNRNQPQHF.

This sequence joins TRBV10-2 and TRBJ2-1; 9 bases align to TRBD2. The V segment lost 8 bases and the J segment 4 bases; nucleotides outside the gene matches: 6. Germline V gene data show CDR1 as WSHSY and CDR2 as SAAADI. The CDR3 runs to 14 residues. CDR3 DNA sequence: TGCGCCAGCGGAGATAGCGGGAGTTACAATGAGCAGTTCTTC. It encodes CASGDSGSYNEQFF.

The V and J genes are TRBV2 and TRBJ1-2; D remains unclear. Trimming took off 10 bases at V and 8 bases at J, with 17 bases between the two ends. The CDR3 is made up of 12 amino acids. Germline CDR1 and CDR2: SNHLY and FYNNEI. The CDR3 bases are TGTGCCACAAGGACGGTCCTCTGGGGCTACACCTTC. Residues: CATRTVLWGYTF. Full variable domain (outside the CDR3, taken from reference TRBV2 and TRBJ1-2): EPEVTQTPSHQVTQMGQEVILRCVPISNHLYFYWYRQILGQKVEFLVSFYNNEISEKSEIFDDQFSVERPDGSNFTLKIRSTKLEDSAMYFCATRTVLWGYTFGSGTRLTVV.

The rearrangement links TRBV27 to TRBJ2-7; a possible D gene is TRBD2 (7 bases). The CDR3 totals 17 residues. The V and J ends lost 3 bases and 0 bases respectively, with 18 bases between them. Germline V gene lookup returns CDR1 MNHEY and CDR2 SMNVEV (reference sequence). The CDR3 DNA is TGTGCCAGCAGTTTTGGGGGGGCAGGTCCATTCTCCTACGAGCAGTACGTC. It is translated as CASSFGGAGPFSYEQYV.

There are a few counts of this clonotype. This chain connects TRBV20-1 to TRBJ2-1; possibly TRBD1 or TRBD2 for D (5 bases each). The V end lost 0 bases, the J end lost 6 bases, and 15 bases lay between the germline ends. The CDR3 runs to 15 residues. Germline CDR1 DFQATT, CDR2 SNEGSKA (reference sequence). This CDR3 reads CSARDGRDGGNEQFF. In nucleotides, the CDR3 is TGCAGTGCTAGAGATGGCAGGGATGGGGGCAATGAGCAGTTCTTC.

This clonotype showed up just a few times. The V and J genes are TRBV3-1 and TRBJ2-7; D possibly corresponds to TRBD2 (6 bases). This CDR3 spans 15 amino acids. Trimming shortened V by 1 base and J by 3 bases, and 13 bases separated the two germline ends. Germline V lookup: CDR1 LGHDT, CDR2 YNNKEL (reference sequence). Here the CDR3 reads CASSQGPSVGYEQYV. The DNA for the CDR3 is TGTGCCAGCAGCCAAGGGCCTAGCGTAGGCTACGAGCAGTACGTC.

This rearrangement joins TRBV12-3 or TRBV12-4 to TRBJ2-5; no firm D call. V was shortened by 1 base and J by 5 bases, with 8 bases between the two germline ends. The CDR3 contains 13 residues. The CDR3 loop is CASSLVLWETQYF. Here the CDR3 DNA reads TGTGCCAGCAGTTTAGTATTATGGGAGACCCAGTACTTC.

This clonotype was recorded a few times. The chain couples TRBV4-1 to TRBJ2-7, with 7 bases fitting TRBD1. The CDR3 runs to 15 residues. Germline trimming cut 1 base from V and 1 base from J; bases unmatched to any gene: 4. CDR1 and CDR2 (germline): MGHRA, YSYEKL. The CDR3 region has the DNA TGCGCCAGCAGCCAAGGACAGGGTGAGTCCTACGAGCAGTACGTC. Amino acids: CASSQGQGESYEQYV.

The chain couples TRBV12-3 or TRBV12-4 to TRBJ2-1, with D tentatively TRBD2 (5 bases). The CDR3 is 14 amino acids. The germline V and J ends were trimmed by 7 bases and 8 bases, with 18 bases remaining between them. CDR3 coding DNA: TGTGCCAGCACCCCGGCGGCTAGCTGGGATGAGCAGTTCTTC. Protein sequence: CASTPAASWDEQFF.

The CDR3 here is CASSLTRVGDIQYF. The CDR3 DNA follows: TGTGCCAGCAGTTTGACTAGAGTTGGAGACATTCAGTACTTC. The J gene is TRBJ2-4, the V gene TRBV12-3 or TRBV12-4; D is possibly TRBD2 (6 bases). The CDR3 consists of 14 residues. V was shortened by 3 bases and J by 8 bases, with 14 bases between the two germline ends.

This clonotype occurred a few times. The V and J genes are TRBV29-1 and TRBJ2-5, with D maybe TRBD2 (5 bases). CDR1 SQVTM and CDR2 ANQGSEA come from the germline V gene. This CDR3 comprises 14 residues. V was shortened by 6 bases and J by 1 base, with 15 bases between the two germline ends. The CDR3, as DNA: TGCAGCGTCTTAAAACTAGAAATCCAAGAGACCCAGTACTTC. It encodes CSVLKLEIQETQYF.

This clonotype was seen only a few times. V and J are TRBV12-3 or TRBV12-4 and TRBJ1-4; TRBD1 aligns across 7 bases. The CDR3 loop spans 14 amino acids. V lost 3 bases to trimming and J lost 7 bases; unmatched junction nucleotides: 5. CDR3 bases: TGTGCCAGCAGTTTCAGACAGGGCGGTGAAAAACTGTTTTTT. This codes for CASSFRQGGEKLFF.

This clonotype showed up just a few times. This chain joins TRBV18 and TRBJ2-3; TRBD1 matches 9 bases. Per the germline V gene, CDR1 is KGHSH and CDR2 is LQKENI. The CDR3 is made up of 17 amino acids. With 3 bases clipped from V and 3 bases from J, the junction kept 10 bases outside the gene matches. CDR3 loop: CASSPDRGSGLTDTQYF. DNA for the CDR3: TGTGCCAGCTCACCCGACAGGGGGTCCGGCCTAACAGATACGCAGTATTTT.

The J gene is TRBJ2-2, the V gene TRBV2; D ambiguous. Germline V gives CDR1 SNHLY, CDR2 FYNNEI. The CDR3 consists of 14 residues. Deletions cut 2 bases from V and 6 bases from J, with 10 bases between. The DNA of the CDR3 is TGTGCCAGCAGTGAACCCCAGGAACCCGGGGAGCTGTTTTTT. It specifies CASSEPQEPGELFF.

This clonotype was seen a handful of times. V and J are TRBV12-3 or TRBV12-4 and TRBJ2-5; no firm D call. The CDR3 sequence is 12 residues long. The ends were cut back, 6 bases at V and 5 bases at J, with 10 bases in the middle. CDR3 amino acids: CASSPKAETQYF. CDR3 nucleotides: TGTGCCAGCAGCCCGAAGGCGGAGACCCAGTACTTC.

There are a few counts of this clonotype. The genes are TRBV9 and TRBJ1-1; no clear D gene. The V and J ends lost 2 bases and 3 bases respectively, with 14 bases between them. CDR1 and CDR2 from the germline V gene are SGDLS and YYNGEE. This CDR3 is built from 15 residues. Here the CDR3 DNA reads TGTGCCAGCAGCGTTGGTGTCTCTCGGGACACTGAAGCTTTCTTT. Protein product: CASSVGVSRDTEAFF.

V usage is TRBV5-1 and J usage is TRBJ2-5; D might be TRBD1 (5 bases). The CDR3 contains 16 residues. The V gene's germline CDR1 is SGHRS and CDR2 YFSETQ. The germline V and J ends were trimmed by 4 bases and 4 bases, with 20 bases remaining between them. In DNA form, the CDR3 reads TGCGCCAGCAGCAAGACCTCGGGTATAAGGGGAGAGACCCAGTACTTC. Amino acids: CASSKTSGIRGETQYF.

This chain joins TRBV28 and TRBJ2-1, with 7 bases that match TRBD2. Germline CDR1 reads MDHEN; CDR2 reads SYDVKM. The V and J ends lost 7 bases and 5 bases, in that order; junction bases with no gene match: 5. This CDR3 contains 13 residues. CDR3 region: CASTLGGNNEQFF. The DNA of the CDR3 is TGTGCCAGCACCCTGGGGGGGAACAATGAGCAGTTCTTC.

This clonotype has more than one count but fewer than ten. J is TRBJ2-6 and V is TRBV14, with 7 bases matching TRBD2. Trimming took 0 bases from V and 3 from J; bases not matched to a gene: 8. Germline CDR1 reads SGHDN; CDR2 reads FVKESK. The CDR3 loop spans 18 amino acids. The CDR3 sequence: CASSQDGRVQNGANVLTF. Written as DNA, the CDR3 is TGTGCCAGCAGCCAAGATGGGAGGGTGCAGAATGGGGCCAACGTCCTGACTTTC.

The chain uses TRBV5-1 and TRBJ1-1; D may be TRBD1 (6 bases). Trimming removed 3 bases at V and 1 base at J, with 13 bases between. Germline V lookup: CDR1 SGHRS, CDR2 YFSETQ. The CDR3 has 15 residues. In nucleotides, the CDR3 is TGCGCCAGCAGCTATGACCAGGGGCGGAACACTGAAGCTTTCTTT. Residues: CASSYDQGRNTEAFF.

The V gene is TRBV18, the J gene TRBJ1-5, with unresolved D. Germline V gives CDR1 KGHSH, CDR2 LQKENI. This CDR3 contains 12 residues. Trimming cost V 5 bases and J 3 bases, with 5 bases left between them. The CDR3: CASSTYNQPQHF. The CDR3 region has the DNA TGTGCCAGCTCAACCTACAATCAGCCCCAGCATTTT. Combining the CDR3 with reference TRBV18 and TRBJ1-5 gives the whole variable domain NAGVMQNPRHLVRRRGQEARLRCSPMKGHSHVYWYRQLPEEGLKFMVYLQKENIIDESGMPKERFSAEFPKEGPSILRIQQVVRGDSAAYFCASSTYNQPQHFGDGTRLSIL.

V gene TRBV27 combines with J gene TRBJ1-2, with D maybe TRBD1 (5 bases). Germline V gives CDR1 MNHEY, CDR2 SMNVEV (reference sequence). CDR3 length: 13 residues. The V and J ends lost 8 bases and 7 bases respectively, with 17 bases between them. The CDR3 nucleotides are TGTGCCAGCGCTTCGGGACCAACGTCTGGCTACACCTTC. This encodes CASASGPTSGYTF.

In its sample, this clonotype was seen many times. J is TRBJ2-1 and V is TRBV11-2; 7 bases agree with TRBD1. The CDR3 spans 12 residues. The J segment lost 8 bases and the V segment lost 6 bases, leaving 4 bases of the junction unmatched. Germline CDR1 is SGHAT and CDR2 is FQNNGV. The DNA for the CDR3 is TGTGCCAGCAGTCGGACAGGTGATGAGCAGTTCTTC. Protein sequence: CASSRTGDEQFF.